One TCR beta chain is described in this entry. Its antigen is not known. The assay was immunoSEQ multiplex PCR, and TCRdb's table has in-frame clones only and misses some. Of some 87,000 clones in the sample, just under 90% are singletons; the top ten hold 15%. This sample stems from a study of siplizumab effects on memory and regulatory T cells. Whole-study findings and limits: Memory cells that were CD4+ and unstimulated gave rise to alloreactive sequences, which siplizumab significantly reduced. Controls showed an average of roughly 30% Treg-derived mappable alloreactive CD4+ clones, while siplizumab showed around 70%. Confirmation was lacking for the suppressive function of proliferating Tregs derived from siplizumab cultures. A minor fraction of alloreactive clones, and no more, mapped to unstimulated subsets.

The CDR3 is 13 residues long. Germline V gene lookup returns CDR1 MGHRA and CDR2 YSYEKL. V gave up 3 bases and J gave up 1 base, with 5 bases separating them. The TCR originated in a human donor in good health. What was sequenced was CD4+ T cells sorted from blood. This sequence joins TRBV4-1 and TRBJ2-3; no clear D gene. Written as DNA, the CDR3 is TGCGCCAGCAGCCATCCTCGCACAGATACGCAGTATTTT. It yields the protein CASSHPRTDTQYF.